The T cell receptor beta chain described here comes from a study of T cell responses to AZD1222 COVID-19 vaccine. Points on this clone: What it binds is not known.

Assay used: immunoSEQ multiplex PCR; TCRdb lists only in-frame clones, some missing. Of 130,000 or so clones in the sample, around 84% were seen once. Looked up from germline, CDR1 is MNHEY and CDR2 is SMNVEV (reference sequence). The junction had 5 bases not matched to a gene; V was cut back by 6 bases and J by 4 bases. This CDR3 is 14 amino acids long. Overall study results and limits: Spike-specific TCR breadth and depth were elevated following two AZD1222 doses. Repertoire sampling occurred only after the peak T cell response. Spike-wide coverage was observed for vaccine-associated CD4 TCRs, with dominant responses at 160-218 and 743-854.

The chain combines TRBV27 with TRBJ1-2, with 10 bases matching TRBD1. The receptor's source is an adult in good health. Sequencing was performed on peripheral blood, taken on day 0 of AZD1222 vaccination. The CDR3 DNA reads as TGTGCCAGCAGACTAGGACAGGGGGGCTATGGCTACACCTTC. Translating gives CASRLGQGGYGYTF.